This passage covers 22 T cell receptor beta chains from one sample sequenced in a study of CD8 T cells in Susac syndrome. The RNA, about 0.45 to 1 ug, was put through reverse transcription using random hexamers. TCRdb used MiXCR to reprocess the immunoSEQ multiplex PCR reads, holding one entry per CDR3 protein. The sample carries 100,000 to 150,000 distinct CDR3 sequences, around 85% recorded once. The specimen was CD8+ T cells from PBMCs. The receptors here all came from a human donor with multiple sclerosis.

The chain is built from TRBV2 and TRBJ1-2; 11 bases map to TRBD1. CDR1 SNHLY and CDR2 FYNNEI come from the germline V gene. This CDR3 is built from 15 residues. Trimming cost V 8 bases and J 6 bases; bases outside gene matches: 11. CDR3 amino acids: CASARPGQGENGYTF. The CDR3, as DNA: TGTGCCAGCGCTAGGCCGGGACAGGGGGAAAATGGCTACACCTTC.

V gene TRBV2 combines with J gene TRBJ2-5; tentatively, D is TRBD2 (6 bases). V dropped 3 bases and J dropped 5 bases, with 10 bases sitting between them. In germline, CDR1 is SNHLY, CDR2 FYNNEI. CDR3 length equals 13 residues. CDR3 protein: CASSERGRETQYF. The CDR3 DNA is TGTGCCAGCAGTGAGCGGGGTCGGGAGACCCAGTACTTC.

The rearrangement joins TRBV10-3 to TRBJ2-1; unclear D gene. The V and J ends lost 0 bases and 0 bases respectively, with 9 bases between them. Germline V lookup: CDR1 ENHRY, CDR2 SYGVKD. The CDR3 runs to 16 residues. CDR3 sequence reads: CAISESTQSSYNEQFF. The CDR3, as DNA: TGTGCCATCAGTGAGTCAACACAGAGCTCCTACAATGAGCAGTTCTTC.

In its sample, this clonotype was seen a few times. The CDR3 here is CASGRGLNTEAFF. The CDR3 DNA reads as TGTGCCAGTGGCAGGGGCCTGAACACTGAAGCTTTCTTT. The J gene is TRBJ1-1, the V gene TRBV19; D is perhaps TRBD1 (6 bases). The CDR3 spans 13 residues. Germline V lookup: CDR1 LNHDA, CDR2 SQIVND (reference sequence). Trimming took off 8 bases at V and 0 bases at J, with 10 bases between the two ends.

V usage is TRBV12-3 or TRBV12-4 and J usage is TRBJ1-1; tentatively, D is TRBD1 (5 bases). Trimming took off 2 bases at V and 7 bases at J, with 17 bases between the two ends. The CDR3 spans 15 residues. The CDR3 sequence is CASSLTLGHDFEAFF. CDR3 bases: TGTGCCAGCAGTTTAACCCTGGGGCACGACTTTGAAGCTTTCTTT.

V usage is TRBV7-3 and J usage is TRBJ2-6; 7 bases line up with TRBD1. The CDR3 length is 19 residues. The trim removed 1 base at V and 0 bases at J, leaving 9 bases unmatched. Germline CDR1 reads SGHTA; CDR2 reads FQGTGA. This chain's CDR3 is CASSLMGDSQSSGANVLTF. CDR3 sequence (DNA): TGTGCCAGCAGCTTAATGGGGGACAGCCAAAGCTCTGGGGCCAACGTCCTGACTTTC.

The chain carries TRBV7-9 and TRBJ2-1, with 14 bases that match TRBD2. J gave up 8 bases and V 1 base, and 4 bases lay outside the gene matches. Germline V gives CDR1 SEHNR, CDR2 FQNEAQ (reference sequence). CDR3 length: 16 amino acids. Written as DNA, the CDR3 is TGTGCCAGCAGCTTAGTTCCGACTAGCGGGAGGGATGAGCAGTTCTTC. This encodes CASSLVPTSGRDEQFF.

In regard to this clonotype: A read error may produce the germline difference seen at one junction end. The V and J genes are TRBV6-2 or TRBV6-3 and TRBJ1-2; D is undetermined. The CDR3 extends over 14 amino acids. Per the germline V gene, CDR1 is MNHEY and CDR2 is SVGEGT. Here the CDR3 reads CASSPGPSNYGYTF. DNA of the CDR3: TGTGCCAGCAGCCCCGGACCCTCCAACTACGGCTACACCTTC.

The rearrangement joins TRBV7-8 to TRBJ2-2; D possibly corresponds to TRBD1 (5 bases). Germline assignment: CDR1 SGHVS and CDR2 FQNEAQ. The CDR3 is 14 residues long. Trimming removed 5 bases from V and 5 bases from J, with 12 bases in between. The CDR3 nucleotides read TGTGCCAGCAGCGGCAGGGTGTGGACCGGGGAGCTGTTTTTT. Translating it yields CASSGRVWTGELFF.

CDR3 amino acids: CASSFSTAYGYTF. As DNA, the CDR3 is TGTGCCAGCAGTTTTAGTACAGCCTATGGCTACACCTTC. The chain couples TRBV12-3 or TRBV12-4 to TRBJ1-2, with D uncertain. This CDR3 contains 13 residues. V dropped 3 bases and J dropped 4 bases, with 9 bases sitting between them.

The chain uses TRBV10-3 and TRBJ1-3; 7 bases align to TRBD1. J lost 0 bases, V lost 7 bases, and 9 bases had no gene match. The germline V gene has CDR1 ENHRY and CDR2 SYGVKD. This CDR3 has 16 amino acids. CDR3 sequence (DNA): TGTGCCATCACAGGGACAGCTCCTTCCTCTGGAAACACCATATATTTT. This translates into CAITGTAPSSGNTIYF.

J is TRBJ2-5 and V is TRBV7-2, with 14 nucleotides matching TRBD2. In germline, CDR1 is SGHTA, CDR2 FQGNSA. This CDR3 region has 17 residues. J was trimmed by 6 bases and V by 1 base; bases with no gene match: 7. CDR3 amino acids: CASSLEGLAGGRQTQYF. The CDR3 region has the DNA TGTGCCAGCAGCTTAGAAGGACTAGCGGGAGGAAGGCAGACCCAGTACTTC.

The CDR3 spells CSAKHGDRVTSPLHF. CDR3 in DNA: TGCAGTGCCAAACATGGGGACAGGGTAACTTCACCCCTCCACTTT. The chain employs TRBV20-1 and TRBJ1-6; 9 bases line up with TRBD1. This CDR3 is built from 15 residues. Germline V lookup: CDR1 DFQATT, CDR2 SNEGSKA (reference sequence). The V gene end was trimmed by 6 bases and the J gene end by 9 bases; junction bases not matched to a gene: 12.

V and J are TRBV19 and TRBJ2-1; 9 bases fit TRBD2. Germline CDR1 reads LNHDA; CDR2 reads SQIVND (reference sequence). V gave up 3 bases and J gave up 3 bases; unmatched junction bases: 3. There are 15 residues in the CDR3. DNA for the CDR3: TGTGCCAGTAGTATCGCGACTAGCGGCTACAATGAGCAGTTCTTC. Residues: CASSIATSGYNEQFF.

The V gene is TRBV27, the J gene TRBJ2-3; D is possibly TRBD1 (5 bases). From germline, CDR1 is MNHEY and CDR2 SMNVEV (reference sequence). This CDR3 has 14 amino acids. V lost 0 bases and J 4 bases, leaving 8 bases between the germline ends. The CDR3, as DNA: TGTGCCAGCAGTTTATCGATCAGGGCAGATACGCAGTATTTT. This translates into CASSLSIRADTQYF.

The V and J genes are TRBV7-2 and TRBJ2-1; 10 bases map to TRBD2. Trimming removed 4 bases from V and 0 bases from J; junction bases left unmatched: 3. Germline values: CDR1 SGHTA, CDR2 FQGNSA. The CDR3 has 16 residues. This CDR3 is CASSSLAGGSYNEQFF. CDR3 DNA sequence: TGTGCCAGCAGCTCTTTAGCGGGGGGCTCCTACAATGAGCAGTTCTTC.

The V gene is TRBV11-2, the J gene TRBJ2-5; 9 bases line up with TRBD2. The trim removed 5 bases at V and 1 base at J, leaving 11 bases unmatched. There are 17 residues in the CDR3. CDR1 and CDR2 from the germline V gene are SGHAT and FQNNGV. The CDR3 loop is CASSPLVAGEFQETQYF. CDR3 nucleotide sequence: TGTGCCAGCAGCCCTTTAGTAGCGGGGGAATTCCAAGAGACCCAGTACTTC.

The V call is TRBV6-2 or TRBV6-3, the J call TRBJ2-4; TRBD2 matches at 11 bases. Germline V gene sequence: CDR1 MNHEY, CDR2 SVGEGT. The CDR3 is 16 residues long. V lost 3 bases, J lost 6 bases, and 7 bases stayed unmatched. CDR3 nucleotides: TGTGCCAGCAGTTATGTGATAGGACTAGCGGGAAACATTCAGTACTTC. It translates to CASSYVIGLAGNIQYF.

In its sample, this clonotype was seen once. V is TRBV7-8 and J is TRBJ1-2; D ambiguous. The CDR3 totals 14 residues. The V and J ends lost 1 base and 1 base respectively, with 7 bases between them. Germline assignment: CDR1 SGHVS and CDR2 FQNEAQ. CDR3 coding DNA: TGTGCCAGCAGCTTAGGAGGGATTAACTATGGCTACACCTTC. It translates to CASSLGGINYGYTF.

This chain connects TRBV7-9 to TRBJ2-3, with 8 bases that match TRBD1. Germline V CDR1 and CDR2: SEHNR, FQNEAQ (reference sequence). The J segment lost 5 bases and the V segment lost 6 bases, leaving 13 bases of the junction unmatched. This CDR3 has 16 residues. The CDR3 loop reads CASRSRRDRGGDTQYF. The CDR3 DNA is TGTGCCAGCAGATCTAGGCGAGACAGGGGAGGAGATACGCAGTATTTT. Looking up the rest from reference TRBV7-9 and TRBJ2-3 gives the full variable domain: DTGVSQNPRHKITKRGQNVTFRCDPISEHNRLYWYRQTLGQGPEFLTYFQNEAQLEKSRLLSDRFSAERPKGSFSTLEIQRTEQGDSAMYLCASRSRRDRGGDTQYFGPGTRLTVL.

V and J are TRBV28 and TRBJ2-5; D might be TRBD1 (6 bases). Germline assignment: CDR1 MDHEN and CDR2 SYDVKM. The CDR3 runs 15 residues. V was clipped by 3 bases and J by 2 bases, with 13 bases between them. The CDR3 DNA sequence: TGTGCCAGCAGTTTCCGGACAGACAAGCAAGAGACCCAGTACTTC. Its translation: CASSFRTDKQETQYF.

The V call is TRBV6-8, the J call TRBJ2-3; D is perhaps TRBD1 (5 bases). V was shortened by 8 bases and J by 4 bases, with 19 bases between the two germline ends. Germline values: CDR1 MNHGY, CDR2 SAAAGT. This CDR3 is built from 15 residues. The CDR3 reads CASVPPGFHADTQYF. The CDR3 nucleotides read TGTGCCAGCGTCCCCCCAGGGTTTCACGCAGATACGCAGTATTTT.